The 6 T cell receptor beta chains presented below share a single source sample, sequenced in a study of T cell repertoires in cytomegalovirus infection. TCRdb recomputed calls from the reads with MiXCR, one row per CDR3 protein. This sample has roughly 240,000 distinct CDR3 sequences, with 6% to 8% found just once. Sequencing was done on a sample of PBMCs. These receptors were collected from a human donor in good health (CMV status not recorded). Some clones in this sample may be carry-over from other donors' samples.

There are many counts of this clonotype. The chain has TRBV12-5 and TRBJ2-1, with 11 bases that match TRBD2. Germline V gene sequence: CDR1 LGHNT, CDR2 FRNRAP. This CDR3 is 16 amino acids long. The trim removed 1 base at V and 4 bases at J, leaving 3 bases unmatched. The CDR3 region is CASGLGASGGYNEQFF. The CDR3 coding sequence is TGTGCTAGTGGTTTGGGTGCTAGCGGGGGGTACAATGAGCAGTTCTTC.

The chain recombines TRBV5-4 with TRBJ2-7; 10 bases match TRBD2. The CDR3 is 14 residues long. From germline, CDR1 is SGHNT and CDR2 YYREEE (reference sequence). Unmatched junction bases numbered 7, after V lost 4 bases and J lost 6 bases. CDR3 nucleotide sequence: TGTGCCAGCAGCCCGGGACTAGCGCAACCCGAGCAGTACGTC. Encoded protein: CASSPGLAQPEQYV.

This clonotype showed up many times. This chain connects TRBV20-1 to TRBJ2-5, with 7 nucleotides matching TRBD1. The CDR3 has 12 residues. V lost 6 bases, J lost 5 bases, and 6 bases stayed unmatched. Germline assignment: CDR1 DFQATT and CDR2 SNEGSKA (reference sequence). The CDR3 nucleotides read TGCAGTGCCCCGACAGGGACGGAGACCCAGTACTTC. Translating it yields CSAPTGTETQYF.

This clonotype was seen repeatedly, ten times or more. The chain has TRBV12-3 or TRBV12-4 and TRBJ1-2; 9 bases map to TRBD1. J was trimmed by 4 bases and V by 5 bases; bases with no gene match: 11. The CDR3 sequence is 16 residues long. CDR3 loop: CASSPQGTGLSYGYTF. DNA of the CDR3: TGTGCCAGCAGTCCCCAGGGGACAGGGTTGTCCTATGGCTACACCTTC.

J is TRBJ1-5 and V is TRBV28; D not resolved. Trimming shortened V by 4 bases and J by 2 bases, and 9 bases separated the two germline ends. The CDR3 covers 14 residues. Germline CDR1 and CDR2: MDHEN and SYDVKM. This chain's CDR3 is CASSSSGGNQPQHF. The CDR3 DNA reads as TGTGCCAGCAGTTCCTCCGGAGGCAATCAGCCCCAGCATTTT.

This clonotype was found many times. This sequence joins TRBV5-1 and TRBJ2-7; D is undetermined. This CDR3 spans 14 amino acids. CDR1 is SGHRS and CDR2 is YFSETQ in the germline V gene. V was pared by 0 bases and J by 2 bases, with 9 bases between. The CDR3 region is CASSLERIPYEQYF. In DNA form, the CDR3 reads TGCGCCAGCAGCTTGGAGAGGATTCCCTACGAGCAGTACTTC.